This T cell receptor (beta chain) was obtained from a study of cytomegalovirus exposure and HLA in healthy donors. CDR1 is SGHRS and CDR2 is YFSETQ in the germline V gene. The J segment lost 5 bases and the V segment lost 0 bases, leaving 5 bases of the junction unmatched. The CDR3 is made up of 16 amino acids. The PCR was carried out with 60 Vbeta primers and 13 Jbeta primers. The data were produced by immunoSEQ multiplex PCR, yet TCRdb's version contains in-frame clones alone and is incomplete. This sample has more than 80,000 clones; approximately 76% occur once, and the top ten carry around 19%. The TCR was taken from a woman between 55 and 75 years old in good health and CMV-seropositive. V and J are TRBV5-1 and TRBJ1-3; 10 bases fit TRBD1. Sequenced sample: PBMCs. The CDR3 DNA follows: TGCGCCAGCAGCTTGGCCGGGACAGGGGTTCGAAACACCATATATTTT. Residues: CASSLAGTGVRNTIYF.